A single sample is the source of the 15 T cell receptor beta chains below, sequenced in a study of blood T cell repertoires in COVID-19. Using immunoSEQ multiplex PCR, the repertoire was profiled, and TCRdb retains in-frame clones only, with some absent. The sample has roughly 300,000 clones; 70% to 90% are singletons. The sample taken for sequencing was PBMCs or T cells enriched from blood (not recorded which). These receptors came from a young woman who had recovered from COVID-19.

CDR3 nucleotides: TGTGCCAGCAGTGATTTAAGACAGAGGAACACTGAAGCTTTCTTT. Protein sequence: CASSDLRQRNTEAFF. This sequence joins TRBV6-1 and TRBJ1-1; TRBD1 is a possible D gene (5 bases). Deletions cut 3 bases from V and 1 base from J, with 12 bases between. Germline-derived CDR1 and CDR2 are MNHNS and SASEGT. This CDR3 comprises 15 residues.

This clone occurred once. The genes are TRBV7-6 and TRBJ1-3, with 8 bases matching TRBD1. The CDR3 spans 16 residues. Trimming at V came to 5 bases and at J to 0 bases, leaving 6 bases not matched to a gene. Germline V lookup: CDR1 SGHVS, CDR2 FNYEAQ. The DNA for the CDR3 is TGTGCCAGCAGCCCAGGGGGCAGACTCTCTGGAAACACCATATATTTT. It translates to CASSPGGRLSGNTIYF. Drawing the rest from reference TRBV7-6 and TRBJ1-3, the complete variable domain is GAGVSQSPRYKVTKRGQDVALRCDPISGHVSLYWYRQALGQGPEFLTYFNYEAQQDKSGLPNDRFSAERPEGSISTLTIQRTEQRDSAMYRCASSPGGRLSGNTIYFGEGSWLTVV.

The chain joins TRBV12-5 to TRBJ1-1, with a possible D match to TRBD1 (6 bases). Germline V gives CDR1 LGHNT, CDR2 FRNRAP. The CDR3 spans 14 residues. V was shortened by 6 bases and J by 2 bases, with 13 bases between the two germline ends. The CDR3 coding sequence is TGTGCTAGTGGCCCTGACAGGAGCAACACTGAAGCTTTCTTT. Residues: CASGPDRSNTEAFF.

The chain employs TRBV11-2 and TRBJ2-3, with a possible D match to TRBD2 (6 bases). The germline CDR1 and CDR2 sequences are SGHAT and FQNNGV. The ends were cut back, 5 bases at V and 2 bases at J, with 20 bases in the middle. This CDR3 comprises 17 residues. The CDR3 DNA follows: TGTGCCAGCAGCAAACCGGGACTCCCGATTTCCACAGATACGCAGTATTTT. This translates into CASSKPGLPISTDTQYF.

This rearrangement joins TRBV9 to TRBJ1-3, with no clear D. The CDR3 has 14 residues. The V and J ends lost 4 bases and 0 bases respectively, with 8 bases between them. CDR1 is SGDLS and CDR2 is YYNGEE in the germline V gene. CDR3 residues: CASSHPNSGNTIYF. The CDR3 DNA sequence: TGTGCCAGCAGCCACCCTAACTCTGGAAACACCATATATTTT.

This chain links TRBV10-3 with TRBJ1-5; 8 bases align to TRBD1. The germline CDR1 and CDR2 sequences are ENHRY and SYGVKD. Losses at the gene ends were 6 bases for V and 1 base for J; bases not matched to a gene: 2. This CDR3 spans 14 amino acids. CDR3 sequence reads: CAIRDRESNQPQHF. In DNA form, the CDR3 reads TGTGCCATCAGGGACAGGGAAAGCAATCAGCCCCAGCATTTT.

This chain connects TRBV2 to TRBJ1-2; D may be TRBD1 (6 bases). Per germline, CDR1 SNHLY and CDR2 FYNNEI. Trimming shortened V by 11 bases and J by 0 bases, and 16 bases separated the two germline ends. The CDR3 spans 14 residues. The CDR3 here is CAGVQGQTNYGYTF. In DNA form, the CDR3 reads TGTGCCGGAGTTCAGGGACAAACTAACTATGGCTACACCTTC.

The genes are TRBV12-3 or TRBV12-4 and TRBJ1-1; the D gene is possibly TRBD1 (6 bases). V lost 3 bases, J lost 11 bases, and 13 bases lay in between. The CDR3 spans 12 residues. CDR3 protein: CASSFQGRQAFF. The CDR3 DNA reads TGTGCCAGCAGTTTCCAGGGGCGCCAGGCTTTCTTT.

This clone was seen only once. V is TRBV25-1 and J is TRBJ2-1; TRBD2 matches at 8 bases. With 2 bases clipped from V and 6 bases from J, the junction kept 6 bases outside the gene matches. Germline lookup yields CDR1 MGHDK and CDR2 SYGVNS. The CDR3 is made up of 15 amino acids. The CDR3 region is CASSEPGLGANEQFF. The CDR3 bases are TGTGCCAGCAGTGAACCGGGACTAGGGGCCAATGAGCAGTTCTTC. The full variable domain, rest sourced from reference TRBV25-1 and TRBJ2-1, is EADIYQTPRYLVIGTGKKITLECSQTMGHDKMYWYQQDPGMELHLIHYSYGVNSTEKGDLSSESTVSRIRTEHFPLTLESARPSHTSQYLCASSEPGLGANEQFFGPGTRLTVL.

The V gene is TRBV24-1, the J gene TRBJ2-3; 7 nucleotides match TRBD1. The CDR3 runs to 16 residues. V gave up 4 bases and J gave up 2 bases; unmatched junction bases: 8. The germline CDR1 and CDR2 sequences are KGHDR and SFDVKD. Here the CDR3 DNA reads TGTGCCACCAGTGAGACGGGACAGTTTTACACAGATACGCAGTATTTT. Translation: CATSETGQFYTDTQYF.

The CDR3 spells CASSKGGYNSPLHF. For the CDR3, the DNA is TGTGCCAGCAGTAAGGGGGGGTATAATTCACCCCTCCACTTT. This rearrangement joins TRBV6-5 to TRBJ1-6; TRBD1 might be the D (6 bases). The CDR3 consists of 14 residues. Between the trimmed V and J ends, which lost 5 bases and 4 bases, there was a span of 9 bases. Germline lookup yields CDR1 MNHEY and CDR2 SVGAGI.

Here the CDR3 DNA reads TGTGCCAGTAGCGACAGGGTTCGCGAAAAACTGTTTTTT. Amino acids: CASSDRVREKLFF. V is TRBV19 and J is TRBJ1-4; 7 bases fit TRBD1. The CDR3 runs 13 residues. Germline V CDR1 and CDR2: LNHDA, SQIVND (reference sequence). The trim removed 6 bases at V and 8 bases at J, leaving 6 bases unmatched. The entire variable domain, with the rest obtained from reference TRBV19 and TRBJ1-4, is as follows: DGGITQSPKYLFRKEGQNVTLSCEQNLNHDAMYWYRQDPGQGLRLIYYSQIVNDFQKGDIAEGYSVSREKKESFPLTVTSAQKNPTAFYLCASSDRVREKLFFGSGTQLSVL.

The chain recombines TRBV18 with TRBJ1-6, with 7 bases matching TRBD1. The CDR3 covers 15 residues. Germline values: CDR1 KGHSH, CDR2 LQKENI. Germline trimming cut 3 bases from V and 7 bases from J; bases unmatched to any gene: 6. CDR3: CASSPEGAQNSPLHF. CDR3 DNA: TGTGCCAGCTCACCGGAGGGGGCGCAAAATTCACCCCTCCACTTT.

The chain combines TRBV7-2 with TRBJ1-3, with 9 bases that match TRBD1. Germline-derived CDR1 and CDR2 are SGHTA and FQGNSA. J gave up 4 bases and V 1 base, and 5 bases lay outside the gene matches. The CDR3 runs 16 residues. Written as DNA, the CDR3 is TGTGCCAGCAGCTTAGTTGGGACAGGGCCCGGAAACACCATATATTTT. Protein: CASSLVGTGPGNTIYF.

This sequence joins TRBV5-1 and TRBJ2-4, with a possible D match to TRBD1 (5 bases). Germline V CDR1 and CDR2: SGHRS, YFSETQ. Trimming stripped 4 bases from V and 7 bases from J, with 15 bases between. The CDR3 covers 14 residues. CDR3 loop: CASSQSRVDNIQYF. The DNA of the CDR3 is TGCGCCAGCAGCCAATCCAGGGTCGATAACATTCAGTACTTC.